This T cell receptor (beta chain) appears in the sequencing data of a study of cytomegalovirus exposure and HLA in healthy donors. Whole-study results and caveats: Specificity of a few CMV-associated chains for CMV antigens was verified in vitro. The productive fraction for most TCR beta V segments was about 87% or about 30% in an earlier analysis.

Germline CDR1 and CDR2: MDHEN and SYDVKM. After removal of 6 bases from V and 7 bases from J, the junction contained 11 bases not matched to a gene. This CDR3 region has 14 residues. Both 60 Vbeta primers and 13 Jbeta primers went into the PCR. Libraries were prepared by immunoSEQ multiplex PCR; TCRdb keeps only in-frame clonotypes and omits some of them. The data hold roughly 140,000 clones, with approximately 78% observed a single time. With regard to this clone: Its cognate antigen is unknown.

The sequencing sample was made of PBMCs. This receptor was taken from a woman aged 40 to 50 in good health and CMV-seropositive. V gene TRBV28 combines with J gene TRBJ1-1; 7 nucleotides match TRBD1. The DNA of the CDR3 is TGTGCCAGCAGCGCCGAGAGGGGGCGTGATGAAGCTTTCTTT. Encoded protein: CASSAERGRDEAFF.